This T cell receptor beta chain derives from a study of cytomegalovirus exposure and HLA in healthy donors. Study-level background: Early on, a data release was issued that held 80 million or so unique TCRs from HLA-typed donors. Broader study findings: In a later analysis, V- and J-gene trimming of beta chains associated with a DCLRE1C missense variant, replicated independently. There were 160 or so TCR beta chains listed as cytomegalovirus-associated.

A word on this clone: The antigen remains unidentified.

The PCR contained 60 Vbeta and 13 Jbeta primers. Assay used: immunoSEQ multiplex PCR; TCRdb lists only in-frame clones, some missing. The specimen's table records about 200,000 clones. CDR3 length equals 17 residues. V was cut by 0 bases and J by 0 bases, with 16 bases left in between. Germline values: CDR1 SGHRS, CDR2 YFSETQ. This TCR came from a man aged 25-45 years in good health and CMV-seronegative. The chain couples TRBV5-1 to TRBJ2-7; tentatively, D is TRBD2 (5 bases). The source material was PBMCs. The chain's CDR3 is CASSLVASAGLSYEQYF. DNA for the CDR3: TGCGCCAGCAGCTTGGTTGCGTCGGCAGGACTCTCCTACGAGCAGTACTTC.